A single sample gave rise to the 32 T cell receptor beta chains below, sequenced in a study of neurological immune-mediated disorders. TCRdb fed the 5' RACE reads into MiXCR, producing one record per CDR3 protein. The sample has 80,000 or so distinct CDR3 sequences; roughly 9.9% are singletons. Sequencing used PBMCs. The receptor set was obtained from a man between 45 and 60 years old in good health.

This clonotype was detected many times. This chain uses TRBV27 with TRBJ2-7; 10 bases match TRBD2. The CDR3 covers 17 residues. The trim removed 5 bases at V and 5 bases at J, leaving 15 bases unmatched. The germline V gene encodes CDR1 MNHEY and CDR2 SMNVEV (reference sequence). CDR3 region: CASSPPPSSGGRDEQYF. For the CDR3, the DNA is TGTGCCAGCAGTCCTCCTCCATCTAGCGGGGGCCGCGACGAGCAGTACTTC.

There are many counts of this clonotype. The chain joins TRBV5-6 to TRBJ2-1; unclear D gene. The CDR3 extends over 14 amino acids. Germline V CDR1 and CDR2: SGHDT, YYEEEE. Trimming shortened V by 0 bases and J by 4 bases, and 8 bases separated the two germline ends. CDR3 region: CASSLVRLYNEQFF. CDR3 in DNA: TGTGCCAGCAGCTTGGTGCGGCTATACAATGAGCAGTTCTTC.

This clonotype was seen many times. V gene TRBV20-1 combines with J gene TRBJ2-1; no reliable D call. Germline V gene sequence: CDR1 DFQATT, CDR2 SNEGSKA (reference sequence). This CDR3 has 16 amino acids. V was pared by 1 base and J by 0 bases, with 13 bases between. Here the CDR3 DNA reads TGCAGTGCTAGAGTGAACCAGAGGAGCTCCTACAATGAGCAGTTCTTC. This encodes CSARVNQRSSYNEQFF.

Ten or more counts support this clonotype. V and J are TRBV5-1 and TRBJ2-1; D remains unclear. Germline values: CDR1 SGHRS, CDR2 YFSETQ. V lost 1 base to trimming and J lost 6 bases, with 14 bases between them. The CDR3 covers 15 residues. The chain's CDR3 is CASSLFVGMGNEQFF. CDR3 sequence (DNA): TGCGCCAGCAGCTTGTTTGTGGGGATGGGCAATGAGCAGTTCTTC.

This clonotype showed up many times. CDR3 residues: CSAASPGSNTGELFF. The CDR3 DNA sequence: TGCAGTGCCGCCAGCCCGGGTTCGAACACCGGGGAGCTGTTTTTT. The genes are TRBV20-1 and TRBJ2-2; no clear D gene. Germline CDR1 reads DFQATT; CDR2 reads SNEGSKA (reference sequence). The length of the CDR3 is 15 residues. V was pared by 6 bases and J by 0 bases, with 14 bases between.

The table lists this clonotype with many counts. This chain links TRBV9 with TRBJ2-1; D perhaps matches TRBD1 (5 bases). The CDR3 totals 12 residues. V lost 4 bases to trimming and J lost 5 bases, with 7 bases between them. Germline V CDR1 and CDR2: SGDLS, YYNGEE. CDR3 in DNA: TGTGCCAGCAGCAAGGGGCACAATGAGCAGTTCTTC. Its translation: CASSKGHNEQFF.

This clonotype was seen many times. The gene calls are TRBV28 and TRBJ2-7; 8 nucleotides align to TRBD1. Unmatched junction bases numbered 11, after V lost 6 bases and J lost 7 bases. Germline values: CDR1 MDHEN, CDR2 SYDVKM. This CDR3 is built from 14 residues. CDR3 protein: CASSLEQGAREQYF. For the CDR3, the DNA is TGTGCCAGCAGCCTGGAGCAGGGGGCGCGAGAGCAGTACTTC.

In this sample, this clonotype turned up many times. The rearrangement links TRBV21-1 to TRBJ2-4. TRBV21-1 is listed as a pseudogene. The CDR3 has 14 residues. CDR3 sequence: CASNGRGDKNIQYF. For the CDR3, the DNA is TGTGCCAGCAATGGTCGGGGTGACAAAAACATTCAGTACTTC.

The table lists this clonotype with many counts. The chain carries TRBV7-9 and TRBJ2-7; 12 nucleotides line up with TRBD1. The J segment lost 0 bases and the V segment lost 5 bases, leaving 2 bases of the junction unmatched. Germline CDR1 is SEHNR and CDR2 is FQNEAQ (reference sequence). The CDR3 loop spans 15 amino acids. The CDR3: CASSPGQGASYEQYF. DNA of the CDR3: TGTGCCAGCAGCCCGGGACAGGGGGCCTCCTACGAGCAGTACTTC. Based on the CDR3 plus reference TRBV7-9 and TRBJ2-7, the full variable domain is DTGVSQNPRHKITKRGQNVTFRCDPISEHNRLYWYRQTLGQGPEFLTYFQNEAQLEKSRLLSDRFSAERPKGSFSTLEIQRTEQGDSAMYLCASSPGQGASYEQYFGPGTRLTVT.

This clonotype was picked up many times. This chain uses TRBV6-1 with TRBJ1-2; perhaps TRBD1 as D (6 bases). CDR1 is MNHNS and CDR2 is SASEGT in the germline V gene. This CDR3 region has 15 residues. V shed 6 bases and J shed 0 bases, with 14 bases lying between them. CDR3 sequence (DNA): TGTGCCAGCAGCGGAAACAGGGACACTAACTATGGCTACACCTTC. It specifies CASSGNRDTNYGYTF.

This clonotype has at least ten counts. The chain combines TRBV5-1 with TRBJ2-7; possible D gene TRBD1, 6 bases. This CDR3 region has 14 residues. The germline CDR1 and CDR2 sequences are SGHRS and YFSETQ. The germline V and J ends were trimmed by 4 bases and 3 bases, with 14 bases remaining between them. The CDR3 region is CASSTDSPLYEQYF. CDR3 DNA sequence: TGCGCCAGCAGCACGGACAGCCCCCTCTACGAGCAGTACTTC.

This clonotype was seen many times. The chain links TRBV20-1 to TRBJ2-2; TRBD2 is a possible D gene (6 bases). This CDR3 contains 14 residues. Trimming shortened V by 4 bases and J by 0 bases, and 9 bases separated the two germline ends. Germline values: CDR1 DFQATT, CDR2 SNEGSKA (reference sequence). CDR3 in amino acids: CSATGASNTGELFF. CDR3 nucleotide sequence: TGCAGTGCTACGGGAGCCTCGAACACCGGGGAGCTGTTTTTT.

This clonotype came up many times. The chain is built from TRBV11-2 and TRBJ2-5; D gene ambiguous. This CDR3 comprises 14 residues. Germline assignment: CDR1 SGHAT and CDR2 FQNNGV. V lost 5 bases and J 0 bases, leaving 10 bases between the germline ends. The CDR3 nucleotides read TGTGCCAGCAGCATCGATCCTTACCAAGAGACCCAGTACTTC. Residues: CASSIDPYQETQYF. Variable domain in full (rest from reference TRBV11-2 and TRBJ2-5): EAGVAQSPRYKIIEKRQSVAFWCNPISGHATLYWYQQILGQGPKLLIQFQNNGVVDDSQLPKDRFSAERLKGVDSTLKIQPAKLEDSAVYLCASSIDPYQETQYFGPGTRLLVL.

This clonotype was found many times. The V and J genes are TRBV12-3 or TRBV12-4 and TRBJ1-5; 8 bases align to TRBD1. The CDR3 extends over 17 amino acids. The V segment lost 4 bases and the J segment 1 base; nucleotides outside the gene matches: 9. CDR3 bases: TGTGCCAGCAGTTCCTCAGGGGGCGTTTTGAGCAATCAGCCCCAGCATTTT. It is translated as CASSSSGGVLSNQPQHF.

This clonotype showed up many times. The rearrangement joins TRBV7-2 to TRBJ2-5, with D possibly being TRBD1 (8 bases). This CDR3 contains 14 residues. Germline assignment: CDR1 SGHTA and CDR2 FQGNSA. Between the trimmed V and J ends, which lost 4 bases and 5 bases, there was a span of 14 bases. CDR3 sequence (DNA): TGTGCCAGCAGCTGGACAGGGCGGGGGGAGACCCAGTACTTC. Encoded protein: CASSWTGRGETQYF.

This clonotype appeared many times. DNA for the CDR3: TGCGCCAGCAGTGAGCCGTTATCCGGGACTAGCGGTCCCACAGATACGCAGTATTTT. Its translation: CASSEPLSGTSGPTDTQYF. V and J are TRBV10-2 and TRBJ2-3; the match to TRBD2 covers 11 bases. CDR1 and CDR2 from the germline V gene are WSHSY and SAAADI. Trimming removed 2 bases from V and 2 bases from J; junction bases left unmatched: 12. The CDR3 has 19 residues.

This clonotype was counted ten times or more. The CDR3 protein is CASSLGQGESYEQYF. The CDR3 coding sequence is TGCGCCAGCAGCTTAGGACAGGGGGAATCCTACGAGCAGTACTTC. This chain connects TRBV5-1 to TRBJ2-7, with 10 bases identical to TRBD1. This CDR3 contains 15 residues. V lost 2 bases, J lost 1 base, and 3 bases stayed unmatched. Germline loops: CDR1 SGHRS, CDR2 YFSETQ.

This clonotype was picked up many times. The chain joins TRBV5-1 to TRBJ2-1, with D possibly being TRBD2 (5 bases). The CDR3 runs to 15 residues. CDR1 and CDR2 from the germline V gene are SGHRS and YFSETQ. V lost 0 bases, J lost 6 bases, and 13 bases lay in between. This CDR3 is CASSLEQRRRNEQFF. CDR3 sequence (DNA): TGCGCCAGCAGCTTGGAGCAGCGGCGTCGCAATGAGCAGTTCTTC.

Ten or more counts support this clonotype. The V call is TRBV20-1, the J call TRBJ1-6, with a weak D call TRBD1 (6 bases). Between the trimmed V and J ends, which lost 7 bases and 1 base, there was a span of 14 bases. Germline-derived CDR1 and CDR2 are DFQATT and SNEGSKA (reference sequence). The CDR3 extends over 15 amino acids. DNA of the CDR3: TGCAGTGTTCGAGGGGGGGGTTCCTATAATTCACCCCTCCACTTT. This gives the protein CSVRGGGSYNSPLHF.

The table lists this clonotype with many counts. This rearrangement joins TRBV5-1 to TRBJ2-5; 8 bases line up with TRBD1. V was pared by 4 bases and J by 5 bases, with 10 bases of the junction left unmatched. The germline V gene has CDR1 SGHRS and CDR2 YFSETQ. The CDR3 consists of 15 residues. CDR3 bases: TGCGCCAGCAGCAATAGGACAGGGCGTTTGGAGACCCAGTACTTC. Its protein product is CASSNRTGRLETQYF.

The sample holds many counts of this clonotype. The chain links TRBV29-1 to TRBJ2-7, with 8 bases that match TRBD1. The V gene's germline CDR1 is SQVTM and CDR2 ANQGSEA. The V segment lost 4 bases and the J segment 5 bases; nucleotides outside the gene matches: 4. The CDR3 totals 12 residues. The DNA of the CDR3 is TGCAGCGTTGGACAGGGGCTTAACGAGCAGTACTTC. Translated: CSVGQGLNEQYF.

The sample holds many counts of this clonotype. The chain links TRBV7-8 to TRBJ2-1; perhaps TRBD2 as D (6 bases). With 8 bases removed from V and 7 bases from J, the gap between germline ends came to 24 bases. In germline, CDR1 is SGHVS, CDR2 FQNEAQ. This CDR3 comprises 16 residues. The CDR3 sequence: CASAPRLVITRNEQFF. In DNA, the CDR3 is TGTGCCAGCGCTCCCAGACTAGTAATAACCCGGAATGAGCAGTTCTTC. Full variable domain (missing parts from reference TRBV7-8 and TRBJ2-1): GAGVSQSPRYKVAKRGQDVALRCDPISGHVSLFWYQQALGQGPEFLTYFQNEAQLDKSGLPSDRFFAERPEGSVSTLKIQRTQQEDSAVYLCASAPRLVITRNEQFFGPGTRLTVL.

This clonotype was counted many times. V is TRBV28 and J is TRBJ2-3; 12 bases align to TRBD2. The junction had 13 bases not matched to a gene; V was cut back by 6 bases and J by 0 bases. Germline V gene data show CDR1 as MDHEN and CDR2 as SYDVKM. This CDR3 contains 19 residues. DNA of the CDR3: TGTGCCAGCAGCCTGAGTTGGCCTAGCGGGGGGGTAAGCACAGATACGCAGTATTTT. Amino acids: CASSLSWPSGGVSTDTQYF.

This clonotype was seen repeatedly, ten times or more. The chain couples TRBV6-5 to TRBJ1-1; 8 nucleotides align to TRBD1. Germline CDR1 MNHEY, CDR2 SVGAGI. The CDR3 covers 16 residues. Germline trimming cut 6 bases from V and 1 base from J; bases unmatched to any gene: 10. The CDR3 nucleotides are TGTGCCAGCAGGCTGGCAGGGGGCGCGGGGAACACTGAAGCTTTCTTT. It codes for CASRLAGGAGNTEAFF.

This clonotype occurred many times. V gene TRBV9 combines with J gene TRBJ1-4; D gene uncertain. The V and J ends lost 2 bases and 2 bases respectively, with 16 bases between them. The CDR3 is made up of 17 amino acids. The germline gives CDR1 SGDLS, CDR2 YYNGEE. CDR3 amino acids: CASSVGRAASTNEKLFF. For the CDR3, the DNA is TGTGCCAGCAGCGTCGGTCGCGCGGCGTCCACTAATGAAAAACTGTTTTTT.

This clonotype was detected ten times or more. DNA for the CDR3: TGCAGTGCTAGAGCTACAGGGGATGAAAAACTGTTTTTT. Translation: CSARATGDEKLFF. The V and J genes are TRBV20-1 and TRBJ1-4; TRBD1 agrees at 7 bases. Germline V gives CDR1 DFQATT, CDR2 SNEGSKA (reference sequence). This CDR3 comprises 13 residues. Trimming took 1 base from V and 6 from J; bases not matched to a gene: 2.

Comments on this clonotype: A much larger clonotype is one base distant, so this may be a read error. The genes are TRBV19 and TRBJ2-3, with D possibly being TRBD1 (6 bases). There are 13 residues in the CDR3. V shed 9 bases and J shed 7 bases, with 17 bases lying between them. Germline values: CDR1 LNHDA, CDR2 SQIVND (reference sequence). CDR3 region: CASGTRGANTQYF. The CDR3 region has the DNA TGTGCCAGCGGGACAAGGGGCGCAAATACGCAGTATTTT.

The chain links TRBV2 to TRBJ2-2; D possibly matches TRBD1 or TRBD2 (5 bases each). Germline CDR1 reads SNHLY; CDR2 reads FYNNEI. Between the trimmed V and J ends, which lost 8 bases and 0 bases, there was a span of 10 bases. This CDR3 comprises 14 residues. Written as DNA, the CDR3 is TGTGCCAGCGGGTGGGACGCGAACACCGGGGAGCTGTTTTTT. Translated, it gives CASGWDANTGELFF.

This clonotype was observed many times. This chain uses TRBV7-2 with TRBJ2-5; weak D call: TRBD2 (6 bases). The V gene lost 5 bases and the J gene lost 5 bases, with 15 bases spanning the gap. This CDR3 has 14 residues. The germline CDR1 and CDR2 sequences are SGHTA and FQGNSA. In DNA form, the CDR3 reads TGTGCCAGCAGCCTGGGAGGTCTGGAGGAGACCCAGTACTTC. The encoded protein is CASSLGGLEETQYF.

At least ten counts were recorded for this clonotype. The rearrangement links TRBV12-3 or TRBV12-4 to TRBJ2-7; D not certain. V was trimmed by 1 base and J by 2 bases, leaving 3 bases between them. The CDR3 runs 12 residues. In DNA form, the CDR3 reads TGTGCCAGCAGTTTAGAGGCCTACGAGCAGTACTTC. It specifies CASSLEAYEQYF.

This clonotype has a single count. The CDR3 region is CASTTGGDEQFF. DNA for the CDR3: TGTGCCAGCACTACAGGGGGCGATGAGCAGTTCTTC. The J gene is TRBJ2-1, the V gene TRBV27; 9 bases align to TRBD1. V lost 7 bases to trimming and J lost 8 bases; unmatched junction nucleotides: 3. CDR1 and CDR2 (germline): MNHEY, SMNVEV (reference sequence). The CDR3 runs 12 residues.

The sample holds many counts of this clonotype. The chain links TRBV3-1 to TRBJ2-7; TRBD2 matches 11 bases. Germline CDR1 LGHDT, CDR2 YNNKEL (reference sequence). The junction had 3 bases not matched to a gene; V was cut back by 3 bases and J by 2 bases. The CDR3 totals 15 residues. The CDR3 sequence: CASSHRLAGTYEQYF. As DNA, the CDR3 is TGTGCCAGCAGCCACAGACTAGCGGGAACCTACGAGCAGTACTTC.